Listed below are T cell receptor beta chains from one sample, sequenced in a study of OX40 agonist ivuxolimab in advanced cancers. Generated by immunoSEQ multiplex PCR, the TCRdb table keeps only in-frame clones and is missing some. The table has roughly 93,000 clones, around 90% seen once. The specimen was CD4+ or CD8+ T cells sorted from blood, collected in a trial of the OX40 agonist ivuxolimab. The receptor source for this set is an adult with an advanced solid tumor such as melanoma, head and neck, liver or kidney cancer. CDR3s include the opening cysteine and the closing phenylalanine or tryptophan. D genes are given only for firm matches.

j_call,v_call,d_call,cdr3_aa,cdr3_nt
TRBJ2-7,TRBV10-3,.,CAISESGREYEQYF,TGTGCCATCAGTGAGTCGGGGCGCGAATACGAGCAGTACTTC
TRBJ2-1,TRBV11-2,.,CASSLDGGYSYNEQFF,TGTGCCAGCAGCTTAGATGGCGGGTATTCCTACAATGAGCAGTTCTTC
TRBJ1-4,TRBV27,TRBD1,CASSRGSTTNEKLFF,TGTGCCAGCAGCAGGGGGAGTACAACTAATGAAAAACTGTTTTTT
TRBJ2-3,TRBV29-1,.,CSVAQGTDTQYF,TGCAGCGTTGCTCAAGGGACAGATACGCAGTATTTT
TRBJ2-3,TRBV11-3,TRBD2,CASSFRAGGPSTDTQYF,TGTGCCAGCAGCTTTCGAGCGGGAGGGCCTAGCACAGATACGCAGTATTTT
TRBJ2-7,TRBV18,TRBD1,CASSATGGNSYEQYF,TGTGCCAGCTCAGCTACAGGGGGCAATTCCTACGAGCAGTACTTC
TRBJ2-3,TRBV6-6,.,CASRIGGGGHTDTQYF,TGTGCCAGCAGAATCGGGGGAGGCGGCCACACAGATACGCAGTATTTT
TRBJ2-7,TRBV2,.,CASSLESLVNEQYF,TGTGCCAGCAGTCTAGAATCCCTCGTTAACGAGCAGTACTTC
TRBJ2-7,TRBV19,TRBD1,CASRRGQGRYEQYF,TGTGCCAGCCGTCGAGGACAGGGCCGCTACGAGCAGTACTTC
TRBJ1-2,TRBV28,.,CASSLLGGNGYTF,TGTGCCAGCAGTTTGTTAGGGGGGAACGGCTACACCTTC